The 2 T cell receptor beta chains below all came from one sample that was sequenced in a study of T cell repertoires in ileal Crohn's disease (dated by TCRdb to the late 2010s). The library was obtained by the immunoSEQ multiplex PCR assay. The source is immuneACCESS, and TCRdb retained only in-frame sequences with V and J called. Part of the clones is not carried over; for the studies checked, unresolved V genes explain less than half of this, and the remainder is unexplained. Counted in this sample were around 13,000 clones; around four fifths of them appeared once. The ten largest clonotypes hold around 4.3% of the sample. The intended sense of this specimen's time point label: neoterminal ileum biopsy at postoperative endoscopy, about 6 months after surgery. The sample comprised ileal tissue. These receptors were obtained from an adult with Crohn's disease.

This chain uses TRBV6-5 with TRBJ2-7; TRBD1 agrees at 7 bases. Unmatched junction bases numbered 7, after V lost 2 bases and J lost 9 bases. The CDR3 has 13 residues. Germline V gene lookup returns CDR1 MNHEY and CDR2 SVGAGI. CDR3 in amino acids: CASSYEGGSGQYF. CDR3 coding DNA: TGTGCCAGCAGTTACGAAGGGGGCTCGGGGCAGTACTTC.

The chain couples TRBV18 to TRBJ1-1; 10 positions agree with TRBD1. Losses at the gene ends were 4 bases for V and 4 bases for J; bases not matched to a gene: 0. The CDR3 consists of 13 residues. Germline V gives CDR1 KGHSH, CDR2 LQKENI. The CDR3 reads CASSRDRGTEAFF. The CDR3 coding sequence is TGTGCCAGCTCACGGGACAGGGGCACTGAAGCTTTCTTT.